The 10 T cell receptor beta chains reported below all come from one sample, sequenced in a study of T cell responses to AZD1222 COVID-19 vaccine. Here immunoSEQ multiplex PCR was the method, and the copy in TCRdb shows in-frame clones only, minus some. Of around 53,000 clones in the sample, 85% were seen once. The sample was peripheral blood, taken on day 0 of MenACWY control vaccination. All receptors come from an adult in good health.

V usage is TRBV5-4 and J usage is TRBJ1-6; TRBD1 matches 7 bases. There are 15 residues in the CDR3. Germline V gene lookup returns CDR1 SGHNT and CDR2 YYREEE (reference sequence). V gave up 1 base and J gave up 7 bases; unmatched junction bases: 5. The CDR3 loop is CASSLPGQQNSPLHF. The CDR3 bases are TGTGCCAGCAGCTTGCCGGGACAGCAGAATTCACCCCTCCACTTT.

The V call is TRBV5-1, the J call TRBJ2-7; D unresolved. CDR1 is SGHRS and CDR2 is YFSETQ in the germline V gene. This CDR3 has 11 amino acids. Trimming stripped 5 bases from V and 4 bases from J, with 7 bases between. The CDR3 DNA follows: TGCGCCAGCAGTTGGGGTTACGAGCAGTACTTC. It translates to CASSWGYEQYF.

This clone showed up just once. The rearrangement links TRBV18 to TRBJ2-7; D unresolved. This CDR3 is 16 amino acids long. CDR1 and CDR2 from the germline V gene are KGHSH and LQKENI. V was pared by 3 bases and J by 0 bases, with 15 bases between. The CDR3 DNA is TGTGCCAGCTCACCTCTTATTGCGGCGACCTCCTACGAGCAGTACTTC. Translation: CASSPLIAATSYEQYF.

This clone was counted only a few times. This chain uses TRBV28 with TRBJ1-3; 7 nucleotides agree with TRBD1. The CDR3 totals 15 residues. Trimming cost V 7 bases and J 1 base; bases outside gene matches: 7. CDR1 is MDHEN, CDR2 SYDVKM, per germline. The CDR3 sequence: CASNRDRYSGNTIYF. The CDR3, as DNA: TGTGCCAGCAACCGGGACAGATATTCTGGAAACACCATATATTTT.

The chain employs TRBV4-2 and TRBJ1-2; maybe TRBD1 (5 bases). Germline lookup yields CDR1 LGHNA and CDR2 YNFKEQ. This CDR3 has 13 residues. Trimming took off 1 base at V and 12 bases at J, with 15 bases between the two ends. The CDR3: CASSQASGIGDTF. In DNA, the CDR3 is TGTGCCAGCAGCCAAGCCTCAGGGATAGGAGACACCTTC.

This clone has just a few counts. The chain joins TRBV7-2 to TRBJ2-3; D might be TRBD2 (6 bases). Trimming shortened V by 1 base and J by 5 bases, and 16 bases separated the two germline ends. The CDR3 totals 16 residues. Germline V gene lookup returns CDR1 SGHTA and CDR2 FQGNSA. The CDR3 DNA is TGTGCCAGCAGCTTAGAGCCGGGGAGGTTGGAAGATACGCAGTATTTT. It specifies CASSLEPGRLEDTQYF.

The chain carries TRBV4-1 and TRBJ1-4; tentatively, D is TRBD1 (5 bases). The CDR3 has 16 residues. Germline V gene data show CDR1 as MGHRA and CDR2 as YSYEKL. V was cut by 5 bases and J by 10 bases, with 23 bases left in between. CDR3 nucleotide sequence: TGCGCCAGCAGCGTCTGGACGGAGGTAAATACAGGAAAACTGTTTTTT. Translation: CASSVWTEVNTGKLFF.

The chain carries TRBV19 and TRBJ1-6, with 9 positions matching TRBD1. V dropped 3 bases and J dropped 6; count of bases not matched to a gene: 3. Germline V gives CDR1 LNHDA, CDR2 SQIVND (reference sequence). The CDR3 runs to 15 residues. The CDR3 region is CASSIQDRGNSPLHF. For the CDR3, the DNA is TGTGCCAGTAGTATTCAGGACAGGGGTAATTCACCCCTCCACTTT.

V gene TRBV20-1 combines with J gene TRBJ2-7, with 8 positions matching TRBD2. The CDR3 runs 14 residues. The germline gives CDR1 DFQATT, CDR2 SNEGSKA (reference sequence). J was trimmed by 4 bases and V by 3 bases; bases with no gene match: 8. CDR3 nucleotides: TGCAGTGCTAGTGTTGGCGGGAGGATATACGAGCAGTACTTC. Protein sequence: CSASVGGRIYEQYF.

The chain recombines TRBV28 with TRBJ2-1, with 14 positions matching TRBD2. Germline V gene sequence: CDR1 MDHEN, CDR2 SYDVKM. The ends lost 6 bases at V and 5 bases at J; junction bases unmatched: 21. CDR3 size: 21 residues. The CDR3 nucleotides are TGTGCCAGCAGACTATACTTCGGGACTAGCGGGAGAAGAGGGGGAGACAATGAGCAGTTCTTC. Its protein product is CASRLYFGTSGRRGGDNEQFF. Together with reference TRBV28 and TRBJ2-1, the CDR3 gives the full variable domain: DVKVTQSSRYLVKRTGEKVFLECVQDMDHENMFWYRQDPGLGLRLIYFSYDVKMKEKGDIPEGYSVSREKKERFSLILESASTNQTSMYLCASRLYFGTSGRRGGDNEQFFGPGTRLTVL.